A selection of T cell receptor beta chains follows, all from one sample in a study of post-analysis software for immune sequencing data. TCRdb re-called the PCR reads through MiXCR, storing one row per CDR3 protein. This table has some 890,000 distinct CDR3 sequences, under 70% appearing once. Sequencing was carried out using blood. Receptors were obtained from a girl aged 5-17 years with multiple sclerosis. Both conserved end residues are part of each CDR3. The D gene is left open where the match is weak. Clone size is stated in some rows and not others, as once, few, many or a class when expanded.

v_call	j_call	clone_size	d_call	cdr3_nt	cdr3_aa
TRBV2	TRBJ2-1	once	TRBD2	TGTGCCAGCAGTGAAGCGGCGGGGGGGCTAAATGAGCAGTTCTTC	CASSEAAGGLNEQFF
TRBV29-1	TRBJ1-1	-	-	TGCAGCCTAGCAGGGGTCCTGGACGCTGAAGCTTTCTTT	CSLAGVLDAEAFF
TRBV7-9	TRBJ2-5	-	-	TGTGCCAGCAGCTTAGCTCAGACCCAGTACTTC	CASSLAQTQYF
TRBV5-1	TRBJ2-4	-	-	TGCGCCAGCAGCCCCAGGGGAGACATTCAGTACTTC	CASSPRGDIQYF
TRBV29-1	TRBJ1-1	-	-	TGCAGCGTTGGGTCGGACAGCGCCACTGAAGCTTTCTTT	CSVGSDSATEAFF
TRBV11-2	TRBJ2-3	-	-	TGTGCCAGCAGCTTACGTCCCTCTAGCGCAACTAGCACAGATACGCAGTATTTT	CASSLRPSSATSTDTQYF
TRBV7-9	TRBJ2-3	few	-	TGTGCCAGCAGCTTCGTGGCGGCCACAGATACGCAGTATTTT	CASSFVAATDTQYF
TRBV15	TRBJ2-3	-	TRBD2	TGTGCCACCAGCAGAGCAAGCTGGCGGGGGGCTCCCACAGATACGCAGTATTTT	CATSRASWRGAPTDTQYF
TRBV2	TRBJ2-3	-	-	TGTGCCAGATCAGGGGAGGGCACAGATACGCAGTATTTT	CARSGEGTDTQYF
TRBV12-3/TRBV12-4	TRBJ2-7	-	-	TGTGCCACTCAGTTTAGGGAAGGGGTGGGCGAGCAGTACTTC	CATQFREGVGEQYF
TRBV6-1	TRBJ2-7	-	TRBD1	TGTGCCAGCAGTGAGGGACAGGGATTCTCCTACGAGCAGTACTTC	CASSEGQGFSYEQYF
TRBV29-1	TRBJ2-4	-	TRBD1	TGCAGCGTCGCCGGGACAGGGGAGGCCAAAAACATTCAGTACTTC	CSVAGTGEAKNIQYF
TRBV9	TRBJ2-4	once	TRBD2	TGTGCCAGCAGTGAGGGGACTAGCTCTTACAATGAGCAGTACTTC	CASSEGTSSYNEQYF
TRBV29-1	TRBJ2-3	many	-	TGCAGCGTGGGACTCAGCACAGATACGCAGTATTTT	CSVGLSTDTQYF
TRBV29-1	TRBJ2-5	few	-	TGCAGCGGTGGGTCGGAGACCCAGTACTTC	CSGGSETQYF
TRBV7-9	TRBJ2-3	-	TRBD1	TGTGCCAGCAGCTTGACAGGGATGGCAGATACGCAGTATTTT	CASSLTGMADTQYF
TRBV10-2	TRBJ2-5	few	-	TGCGCCAGCAGTGTAAGGTGGGGATTCCAAGAGACCCAGTACTTC	CASSVRWGFQETQYF
TRBV20-1	TRBJ2-7	-	TRBD2	TGCAGTGCCTTGGGACTAATCGGCGAGCAGTACTTC	CSALGLIGEQYF
TRBV9	TRBJ2-7	-	TRBD2	TGTGCCAGCAGCCATCCCCGGGAGGCGGGAAGGTCTAACGAGCAGTACTTC	CASSHPREAGRSNEQYF
TRBV6-5	TRBJ1-1	-	-	TGTACCAGCAGGGCCGGACAAAACACTGAAGCTTTCTTT	CTSRAGQNTEAFF
TRBV5-1	TRBJ2-1	few	TRBD1	TGCGCCAGCAGCTTGGGGGACAGTTCCAATGAGCAGTTCTTC	CASSLGDSSNEQFF
TRBV7-3	TRBJ2-1	few	TRBD2	TGTGCCAGCAGCTTAAGACTAGCGGCTCACAATGAGCAGTTCTTC	CASSLRLAAHNEQFF
TRBV7-3	TRBJ2-7	-	-	TGTGCCAGCAGCAAAACCGGGGGAGCCCACGAGCAGTACTTC	CASSKTGGAHEQYF
TRBV6-5	TRBJ2-3	few	TRBD2	TGTGCCAGCGGGAGGGCAAAGTCGGAGGGTACGCAGTATTTT	CASGRAKSEGTQYF
TRBV5-1	TRBJ2-3	-	-	TGCGCCAGCAGCCGGGACGCACCTAGCACAGATACGCAGTATTTT	CASSRDAPSTDTQYF
TRBV29-1	TRBJ1-5	few	TRBD1	TGCAGCGTCGCTGCAGGGGGCACGGGCAATCAGCCCCAGCATTTT	CSVAAGGTGNQPQHF
TRBV10-3	TRBJ2-6	many	TRBD1	TGTGCCATCAGTGAGACCCCGGGACAGGGTTCTGGGGCCAACGTCCTGACTTTC	CAISETPGQGSGANVLTF
TRBV10-3	TRBJ2-5	few	-	TGTGCCAGCGGTCCAACTAGTCTTCAAGAGACCCAGTACTTC	CASGPTSLQETQYF
TRBV5-1	TRBJ2-1	few	-	TGCGCCAGCAGCTTGGTTCTGTCCTTCCTAAACTCCTACAATGAGCAGTTCTTC	CASSLVLSFLNSYNEQFF
TRBV6-5	TRBJ1-1	-	-	TGTGCCAGCACCGGATCGGGGTTAACTGAAGCTTTCTTT	CASTGSGLTEAFF
TRBV12-3/TRBV12-4	TRBJ2-7	few	TRBD2	TGTGCCAGCAGTCGCCGGGATGGTGAGAGCGGGAGACCACACGAGCAGTACTTC	CASSRRDGESGRPHEQYF
TRBV6-2/TRBV6-3	TRBJ1-5	-	-	TGTGCCAGCAGTTCCCAGAATCAGCCCCAGCATTTT	CASSSQNQPQHF
TRBV20-1	TRBJ2-7	-	TRBD2	TGCAGTGCTAGATCAGGGACTAGCGGTTACGAGCAGTACTTC	CSARSGTSGYEQYF
TRBV19	TRBJ2-7	few	TRBD2	TGTGCCAGTAAGAAAGCGGGGGGCAACGAGCAGTACTTC	CASKKAGGNEQYF
TRBV7-9	TRBJ1-4	-	TRBD1	TGTGCCAGCAGCCGACAGGGGGCGACAACTAATGAAAAACGGTTTTTT	CASSRQGATTNEKRFF
TRBV21-1	TRBJ1-5	-	-	TGTGCCAGCAGCAAAGAAGTGGAGACAGGGGATCACCAGCCCCAGCATTTT	CASSKEVETGDHQPQHF
TRBV12-3/TRBV12-4	TRBJ2-7	many	-	TGTGCCAGCAGTTTTCGGGACTACGAGCAGTACTTC	CASSFRDYEQYF
TRBV5-1	TRBJ2-1	-	-	TGCGCCAGCAGCATGACATCTAGCTCCTACAATGAGCAGTTCTTC	CASSMTSSSYNEQFF